This T cell receptor (beta chain) was captured by sequencing in a study of T-cell memory formation after mild COVID-19. The 5'RACE method, run with constant-segment primers, produced TCR alpha and TCR beta cDNA libraries (carrying sample barcodes and UMIs). One entry per CDR3 protein results from TCRdb running MiXCR on the 5' RACE reads. The top ten hold about 7.4% of the sample, which has roughly 510,000 distinct CDR3 sequences, 15% to 20% seen once. Worth noting for this clonotype: Its matching antigen is unknown.

Study-wide points: The appearance of some responding clones in pre-infection memory suggested that cross-reactive memory joined.

Germline-derived CDR1 and CDR2 are SGHVS and FNYEAQ. The CDR3 totals 15 residues. V was pared by 2 bases and J by 7 bases, with 14 bases between. The chain employs TRBV7-6 and TRBJ1-4, with D perhaps matching TRBD1 (5 bases). The sequence was collected from an adult woman who had mild COVID-19 (a few samples of this study predate the infection). Cell type and time point are not known. The sample consisted of PBMCs or a T cell subset sorted from them (not recorded which). In DNA, the CDR3 is TGTGCCAGCAGCTTATCCGGGGGATTGGGTGAAAAACTGTTTTTT. Its translation: CASSLSGGLGEKLFF.